This T cell receptor (beta chain) comes out of a study of blood T cell repertoires in COVID-19. Study details: Samples representing acute and convalescent COVID-19 were sourced from the United States, Italy and Spain. From T cells, B-cell-depleted T cells, or PBMCs came the material, which was cDNA or gDNA.

Germline V gene data show CDR1 as GTSNPN and CDR2 as SVGIG (reference sequence). V was clipped by 2 bases and J by 8 bases, with 7 bases between them. The CDR3 spans 11 residues. Clones were read by immunoSEQ multiplex PCR, and TCRdb kept only the in-frame ones, dropping some. Of roughly 500,000 clones listed, 89% are singletons. The V gene is TRBV30, the J gene TRBJ2-1; D is undetermined. The source is a man in his late teens or twenties with COVID-19, enrolled during active disease. The sample consisted of peripheral blood. This CDR3 is CAWSMADEQFF. In DNA, the CDR3 is TGTGCCTGGAGTATGGCAGATGAGCAGTTCTTC.